This TCR beta chain was sequenced during a study of CD8 T cells in Susac syndrome. Reverse transcription of roughly 0.5 to 1 ug RNA used random hexamers. TCRdb re-called the immunoSEQ multiplex PCR reads through MiXCR, storing one row per CDR3 protein. The sample includes about 300,000 distinct CDR3 sequences, almost 85% of them seen just once. Trimming removed 3 bases from V and 1 base from J, with 6 bases in between. The CDR3 extends over 13 amino acids. Germline V gene data show CDR1 as LNHDA and CDR2 as SQIVND (reference sequence). The V gene is TRBV19, the J gene TRBJ1-1; the D is unclear. The sequence came from a human donor with multiple sclerosis. Sequencing was carried out using CD8+ T cells from PBMCs. CDR3 bases: TGTGCCAGTAGTATTTGGGAGAACACTGAAGCTTTCTTT. Translating it yields CASSIWENTEAFF.